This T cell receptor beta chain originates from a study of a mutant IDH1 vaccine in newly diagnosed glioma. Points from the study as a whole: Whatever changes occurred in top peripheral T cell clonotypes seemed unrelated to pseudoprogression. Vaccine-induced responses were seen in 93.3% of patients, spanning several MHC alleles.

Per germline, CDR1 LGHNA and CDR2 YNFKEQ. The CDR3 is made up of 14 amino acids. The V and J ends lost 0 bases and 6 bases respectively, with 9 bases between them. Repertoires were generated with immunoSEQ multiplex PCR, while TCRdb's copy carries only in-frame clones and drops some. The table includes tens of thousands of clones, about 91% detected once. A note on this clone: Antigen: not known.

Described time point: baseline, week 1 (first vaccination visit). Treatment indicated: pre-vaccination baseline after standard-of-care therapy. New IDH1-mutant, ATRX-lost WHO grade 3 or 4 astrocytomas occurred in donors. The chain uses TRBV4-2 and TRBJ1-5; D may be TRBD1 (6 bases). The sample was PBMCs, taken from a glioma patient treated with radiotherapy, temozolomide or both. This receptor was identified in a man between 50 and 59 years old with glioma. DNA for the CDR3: TGTGCCAGCAGCCAAGAGAGGGGGTTTCAGCCCCAGCATTTT. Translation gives CASSQERGFQPQHF.